This passage covers 19 T cell receptor beta chains from one sample sequenced in a study of beta chain features in type 1 diabetes. The study reverse transcribed the entire isolated RNA, so it sequenced expressed TCRB transcripts. The method was immunoSEQ multiplex PCR; TCRdb's version includes in-frame clones alone and lacks a portion of them. The table lists 400,000 to 450,000 clones, roughly 14% of them singletons, with roughly 0.035% in the top ten. Sequences were obtained from naive CD4+ T cells from blood. These receptors originate from a young man in good health.

This rearrangement joins TRBV28 to TRBJ2-4; D gene ambiguous. V shed 8 bases and J shed 8 bases, with 10 bases lying between them. Germline lookup yields CDR1 MDHEN and CDR2 SYDVKM. This CDR3 has 11 amino acids. The CDR3 bases are TGTGCCAGCGGTTCGTTGGACATTCAGTACTTC. Its translation: CASGSLDIQYF. Looking up the rest from reference TRBV28 and TRBJ2-4 gives the full variable domain: DVKVTQSSRYLVKRTGEKVFLECVQDMDHENMFWYRQDPGLGLRLIYFSYDVKMKEKGDIPEGYSVSREKKERFSLILESASTNQTSMYLCASGSLDIQYFGAGTRLSVL.

The chain links TRBV18 to TRBJ1-1; D is unresolved. V lost 2 bases to trimming and J lost 3 bases, with 10 bases between them. Germline V gene data show CDR1 as KGHSH and CDR2 as LQKENI. The CDR3 loop spans 14 amino acids. The CDR3 DNA reads TGTGCCAGCTCACCAAGAGATGGGGACACTGAAGCTTTCTTT. Protein product: CASSPRDGDTEAFF.

This clone was seen only a few times. The chain links TRBV6-5 to TRBJ2-3; D is ambiguous. The CDR3 length is 11 residues. Germline values: CDR1 MNHEY, CDR2 SVGAGI. Between the trimmed V and J ends, which lost 8 bases and 4 bases, there was a span of 7 bases. Here the CDR3 DNA reads TGTGCCAGCGGGTCCGCAGATACGCAGTATTTT. Translating gives CASGSADTQYF.

V usage is TRBV10-3 and J usage is TRBJ2-7; 7 nucleotides match TRBD1. The CDR3 has 14 residues. Per the germline V gene, CDR1 is ENHRY and CDR2 is SYGVKD. V shed 8 bases and J 3 bases; nucleotides not matched to a gene: 10. The CDR3, as DNA: TGTGCCATCGTGGCCCGGCCAGGGGGCTACGAGCAGTACTTC. This sequence encodes CAIVARPGGYEQYF.

CDR3: CASSFNEQFF. In nucleotides, the CDR3 is TGTGCCAGCAGCTTCAATGAGCAGTTCTTC. V usage is TRBV7-9 and J usage is TRBJ2-1; D is undetermined. Trimming took off 3 bases at V and 6 bases at J, with 0 bases between the two ends. CDR1 SEHNR and CDR2 FQNEAQ come from the germline V gene (reference sequence). The CDR3 totals 10 residues.

The table lists this clone with a few counts. V is TRBV15 and J is TRBJ2-3, with D possibly being TRBD1 (5 bases). Trimming left V 1 base short and J 1 base short, with 6 bases between. In germline, CDR1 is LNHNV, CDR2 YYDKDF (reference sequence). CDR3 length: 14 residues. CDR3: CATSRVQGTDTQYF. The CDR3 region has the DNA TGTGCCACCAGCAGAGTACAGGGCACAGATACGCAGTATTTT.

This chain joins TRBV7-6 and TRBJ2-7; possibly TRBD1 or TRBD2 for D (7 bases each). The CDR3 is 15 residues long. Germline CDR1 SGHVS, CDR2 FNYEAQ. V was cut by 2 bases and J by 1 base, with 12 bases left in between. In DNA, the CDR3 is TGTGCCAGCAGCTTATTCCAGGGGGGGTCCTACGAGCAGTACTTC. Translating it yields CASSLFQGGSYEQYF.

The V and J genes are TRBV9 and TRBJ2-1, with D possibly matching TRBD2 (6 bases). Looked up from germline, CDR1 is SGDLS and CDR2 is YYNGEE. The length of the CDR3 is 17 residues. The germline V and J ends were trimmed by 3 bases and 7 bases, with 23 bases remaining between them. The CDR3 spells CASSAHPGTPTGNEQFF. For the CDR3, the DNA is TGTGCCAGCAGCGCTCATCCCGGGACTCCTACGGGGAATGAGCAGTTCTTC.

This clone was seen a handful of times. V and J are TRBV2 and TRBJ1-6, with D uncertain. With 2 bases removed from V and 9 bases from J, the gap between germline ends came to 17 bases. CDR3 length: 16 residues. Germline-derived CDR1 and CDR2 are SNHLY and FYNNEI. The CDR3 nucleotides read TGTGCCAGCAGTGAATGGGGTACTCTTCGTTCTTCACCCCTCCACTTT. This translates into CASSEWGTLRSSPLHF. Looking up the rest from reference TRBV2 and TRBJ1-6 gives the full variable domain: EPEVTQTPSHQVTQMGQEVILRCVPISNHLYFYWYRQILGQKVEFLVSFYNNEISEKSEIFDDQFSVERPDGSNFTLKIRSTKLEDSAMYFCASSEWGTLRSSPLHFGNGTRLTVT.

The gene calls are TRBV5-1 and TRBJ2-1; D not certain. Germline values: CDR1 SGHRS, CDR2 YFSETQ. Trimming took 0 bases from V and 4 from J, leaving 14 bases between them. The CDR3 is 16 residues long. The DNA for the CDR3 is TGCGCCAGCAGCTTGGTGTCCGCCTTTCGGTACAATGAGCAGTTCTTC. Translation gives CASSLVSAFRYNEQFF.

This clone was counted only a few times. The chain couples TRBV2 to TRBJ2-7; D unclear. V was trimmed by 5 bases and J by 11 bases, leaving 7 bases between them. CDR1 is SNHLY, CDR2 FYNNEI, per germline. The CDR3 sequence is 9 residues long. The CDR3 is CASSKTEYF. The DNA of the CDR3 is TGTGCCAGCAGTAAGACCGAGTACTTC.

This clone was found a few times. Here the CDR3 reads CASSPVAGANGEQFF. The CDR3, as DNA: TGTGCCAGCAGCCCCGTAGCGGGAGCTAATGGTGAGCAGTTCTTC. The rearrangement links TRBV14 to TRBJ2-1; the match to TRBD2 covers 9 bases. The CDR3 has 15 amino acids. V shed 4 bases, J shed 9 bases, and the junction held 10 bases outside the gene matches. In germline, CDR1 is SGHDN, CDR2 FVKESK.

This clone was found once. This chain connects TRBV7-9 to TRBJ1-1; D gene unclear. Germline values: CDR1 SEHNR, CDR2 FQNEAQ (reference sequence). The CDR3 extends over 14 amino acids. Trimming pared 3 bases from V and 5 bases from J, leaving 13 bases between. The CDR3 DNA reads as TGTGCCAGCAGCTTCGTTGACGGATCGACTGAAGCTTTCTTT. This codes for CASSFVDGSTEAFF.

The J gene is TRBJ2-2, the V gene TRBV9; the D gene is possibly TRBD2 (6 bases). The CDR3 is 15 amino acids. V gave up 4 bases and J gave up 1 base, with 11 bases separating them. CDR1 SGDLS and CDR2 YYNGEE come from the germline V gene. The CDR3: CASSLEGLNTGELFF. DNA for the CDR3: TGTGCCAGCAGCCTGGAGGGACTGAACACCGGGGAGCTGTTTTTT.

This clone has just a few counts. The sample holds other DNA sequences that translate to the same CDR3. The genes are TRBV20-1 and TRBJ2-3; D is unclear. V lost 2 bases to trimming and J lost 4 bases, with 4 bases between them. CDR1 and CDR2 from the germline V gene are DFQATT and SNEGSKA (reference sequence). This CDR3 has 11 amino acids. CDR3 amino acids: CSARPADTQYF. CDR3 nucleotide sequence: TGCAGTGCTAGACCCGCAGATACGCAGTATTTT.

The table lists this clone with a few counts. This rearrangement joins TRBV5-1 to TRBJ2-1; 7 bases are a match to TRBD1. The CDR3 consists of 14 residues. In germline, CDR1 is SGHRS, CDR2 YFSETQ. V lost 6 bases, J lost 2 bases, and 5 bases stayed unmatched. The CDR3, as DNA: TGCGCCAGCACCCCCCAGGGGGCCTACAATGAGCAGTTCTTC. Translation: CASTPQGAYNEQFF.

The chain uses TRBV5-6 and TRBJ2-4; TRBD2 matches 7 bases. The CDR3 runs 16 residues. Per the germline V gene, CDR1 is SGHDT and CDR2 is YYEEEE. V lost 2 bases to trimming and J lost 7 bases; unmatched junction nucleotides: 12. The CDR3 DNA reads as TGTGCCAGCAGCTTAATAAACTCCGGGGGGAGGAACATTCAGTACTTC. This translates into CASSLINSGGRNIQYF.

In its sample, this clone was seen a few times. The rearrangement uses TRBV7-9 and TRBJ1-6; D remains unclear. With 5 bases removed from V and 7 bases from J, the gap between germline ends came to 12 bases. In germline, CDR1 is SEHNR, CDR2 FQNEAQ (reference sequence). The CDR3 sequence is 14 residues long. The CDR3 bases are TGTGCCAGCAGCCCCCGGATAAGCAATTCACCCCTCCACTTT. Translated, it gives CASSPRISNSPLHF.

The chain joins TRBV7-2 to TRBJ2-4; 7 bases match TRBD1. J lost 5 bases, V lost 4 bases, and 2 bases had no gene match. CDR3 size: 13 residues. The germline V gene has CDR1 SGHTA and CDR2 FQGNSA. This chain's CDR3 is CASSSGQQNIQYF. As DNA, the CDR3 is TGTGCCAGCAGCTCGGGACAGCAAAACATTCAGTACTTC. Full variable domain (remainder filled in from reference TRBV7-2 and TRBJ2-4): GAGVSQSPSNKVTEKGKDVELRCDPISGHTALYWYRQSLGQGLEFLIYFQGNSAPDKSGLPSDRFSAERTGGSVSTLTIQRTQQEDSAVYLCASSSGQQNIQYFGAGTRLSVL.